This TCR beta chain is drawn from a study of T cell responses to AZD1222 COVID-19 vaccine. Study-level points and caveats: Repertoire sampling happened only post peak T cell response. Across spike, vaccine-associated CD4 TCRs were found, dominant at 160-218 and 743-854.

V was shortened by 2 bases and J by 5 bases, with 9 bases between the two germline ends. This CDR3 spans 13 amino acids. Germline lookup yields CDR1 SNHLY and CDR2 FYNNEI. About this clone itself: Its target is not known.

Sequencing used immunoSEQ multiplex PCR; TCRdb keeps in-frame clones, though not all of them. Among about 92,000 clones listed, over 75% were seen once. The TCR comes from an adult in good health. The source was peripheral blood, collected on day 0 of AZD1222 vaccination. The chain recombines TRBV2 with TRBJ1-1, with D perhaps matching TRBD1 (6 bases). The CDR3 bases are TGTGCCAGCAGTGAAACGGGACAAACTGAAGCTTTCTTT. Its protein product is CASSETGQTEAFF.